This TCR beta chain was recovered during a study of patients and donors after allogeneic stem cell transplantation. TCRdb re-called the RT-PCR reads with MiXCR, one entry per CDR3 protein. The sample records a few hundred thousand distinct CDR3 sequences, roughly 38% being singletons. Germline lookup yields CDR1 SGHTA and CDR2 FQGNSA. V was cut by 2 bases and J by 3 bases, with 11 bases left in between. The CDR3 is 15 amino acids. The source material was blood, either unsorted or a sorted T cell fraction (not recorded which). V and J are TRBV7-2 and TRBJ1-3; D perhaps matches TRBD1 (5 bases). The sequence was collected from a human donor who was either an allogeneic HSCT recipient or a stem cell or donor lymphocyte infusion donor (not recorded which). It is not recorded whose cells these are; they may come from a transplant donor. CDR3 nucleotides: TGTGCCAGCAGCTTAAACCCAGACAGTGGAAACACCATATATTTT. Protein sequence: CASSLNPDSGNTIYF.